Listed below are T cell receptor beta chains from one sample, sequenced in a study of response to subunit inactivated influenza vaccine. Using its own MiXCR run on the RT-PCR reads, TCRdb lists one record per CDR3 protein. The sample lists over 300,000 distinct CDR3 sequences, just over 20% occurring once. Sequencing was performed on PBMCs from blood, taken about 20 months after vaccination. The source of these receptors is a man between 50 and 70 years old who received an inactivated influenza vaccine. Both conserved end residues are part of each CDR3. A D gene is named only where the DNA matches it firmly. A row's size may be missing; if present it is once, few, many or a size class.

TRBJ2-3,TRBV10-3,-,many,TGTGCCATCAGTGAGGTGGTCCTCACAGATACGCAGTATTTT,CAISEVVLTDTQYF
TRBJ2-5,TRBV11-2,-,-,TGTGCCAGCAGCCTGCTCTCCTACGGACTGGAGCAAGAGACCCAGTACTTC,CASSLLSYGLEQETQYF
TRBJ1-1,TRBV20-1,-,few,TGCAGTGCTAGAGCCACTCCGGGACAAAAGAACACTGAAGCTTTCTTT,CSARATPGQKNTEAFF
TRBJ1-2,TRBV5-1,-,-,TGCGCCAGCAGCTTCCAACAGGGCGGCTATGACTACACCTTC,CASSFQQGGYDYTF
TRBJ2-7,TRBV20-1,TRBD1,-,TGCAGTGCCGGCCGGGACAGGGGCGACGAGCAGTACTTC,CSAGRDRGDEQYF
TRBJ2-2,TRBV6-2/TRBV6-3,-,few,TGTGCCAGCAGTTACTCGGGACCACCCTACACCGGGGAGCTGTTTTTT,CASSYSGPPYTGELFF
TRBJ1-2,TRBV28,-,many,TGTGCCAGCAGACGCGGTAACTATGGCTACACCTTC,CASRRGNYGYTF
TRBJ2-5,TRBV4-2,-,few,TGTGCCAGCAGCCAAGATAGGCCAGGGATGACCCAGTACTTC,CASSQDRPGMTQYF
TRBJ2-1,TRBV3-1,-,few,TGTGCCAGCAGTCCAGACATCTCCTACAATGAGCAGTTCTTC,CASSPDISYNEQFF
TRBJ1-3,TRBV10-3,-,many,TGTGCCATCAGCAGAGTTGGACCAGGCTCTGGAAACACCATATATTTT,CAISRVGPGSGNTIYF
TRBJ2-3,TRBV10-3,-,-,TGTGCCATCAAACTAGATAGCACAGATACGCAGTATTTT,CAIKLDSTDTQYF